This T cell receptor (beta chain) is from a study of T cells in Graves' hyperthyroidism and ophthalmopathy. Per germline, CDR1 MNHEY and CDR2 SMNVEV (reference sequence). This CDR3 comprises 13 residues. Trimming took off 5 bases at V and 1 base at J, with 8 bases between the two ends. There are many counts of this clonotype. The TCR beta CDR3 regions underwent amplification using RNA transcripts as the source. First-round RT-PCR of the TCR CDR3 relied on the HTBI primer set. TCRdb re-called the multiplex PCR reads with MiXCR, one entry per CDR3 protein. This table holds some 600,000 distinct CDR3 sequences, approximately 14% found once.

This receptor was taken from a woman aged 25-40 years with Graves' hyperthyroidism that later progressed to Graves' ophthalmopathy. V gene TRBV27 combines with J gene TRBJ1-1, with no clear D. The sample was blood. The DNA for the CDR3 is TGTGCCAGCAGTCTTACCTGGAACACTGAAGCTTTCTTT. Its protein product is CASSLTWNTEAFF.